What follows are 15 T cell receptor beta chains derived from one specimen sequenced in a study of chemoradiotherapy in HPV16-positive cancers. Here immunoSEQ multiplex PCR was the method, and the copy in TCRdb shows in-frame clones only, minus some. The sample contains 30,000 to 40,000 clones, just under 80% of which appear only once. This sample comprised blood, obtained from a patient who underwent chemoradiotherapy. The receptor set was obtained from a human donor with HPV-associated anogenital cancer.

The chain recombines TRBV2 with TRBJ1-5, with a tentative D call TRBD1 (5 bases). Between the trimmed V and J ends, which lost 7 bases and 1 base, there was a span of 11 bases. The length of the CDR3 is 14 residues. The V gene's germline CDR1 is SNHLY and CDR2 FYNNEI. CDR3 sequence: CASNLGGSNQPQHF. As DNA, the CDR3 is TGTGCCAGCAATCTGGGGGGGAGCAATCAGCCCCAGCATTTT.

The chain recombines TRBV7-2 with TRBJ2-5; TRBD2 is a possible D gene (5 bases). The V and J ends lost 5 bases and 1 base respectively, with 14 bases between them. The CDR3 covers 15 residues. The germline V gene encodes CDR1 SGHTA and CDR2 FQGNSA. DNA of the CDR3: TGTGCCAGCAGCCCCCCGGCTAGCCTCCAAGAGACCCAGTACTTC. As protein: CASSPPASLQETQYF.

The V call is TRBV27, the J call TRBJ2-5; maybe TRBD2 (5 bases). The germline V and J ends were trimmed by 2 bases and 2 bases, with 12 bases remaining between them. The length of the CDR3 is 15 residues. CDR1 is MNHEY and CDR2 is SMNVEV in the germline V gene (reference sequence). The CDR3: CASSLTRGTQETQYF. CDR3 in DNA: TGTGCCAGCAGTTTAACTCGGGGAACACAAGAGACCCAGTACTTC.

V gene TRBV7-9 combines with J gene TRBJ1-1, with D uncertain. The CDR3 contains 14 residues. V shed 7 bases and J shed 1 base, with 13 bases lying between them. Germline V gene lookup returns CDR1 SEHNR and CDR2 FQNEAQ (reference sequence). The CDR3 reads CASTSSGRNTEAFF. Written as DNA, the CDR3 is TGTGCCAGCACGTCCTCAGGTCGGAACACTGAAGCTTTCTTT.

J is TRBJ1-3 and V is TRBV2; 9 bases line up with TRBD1. The V and J ends lost 4 bases and 4 bases, in that order; junction bases with no gene match: 14. This CDR3 has 18 residues. CDR1 and CDR2 from the germline V gene are SNHLY and FYNNEI. CDR3 in amino acids: CASSVGQGTLGAGNTIYF. CDR3 DNA: TGTGCCAGCAGTGTAGGACAGGGGACCCTGGGCGCGGGAAACACCATATATTTT.

The chain is built from TRBV28 and TRBJ2-3; TRBD2 matches 7 bases. Germline V gene data show CDR1 as MDHEN and CDR2 as SYDVKM. This CDR3 region has 14 residues. V dropped 4 bases and J dropped 6; count of bases not matched to a gene: 7. CDR3: CASSSTSRPDTQYF. CDR3 sequence (DNA): TGTGCCAGCAGTTCGACTAGCCGACCGGATACGCAGTATTTT.

This chain uses TRBV11-3 with TRBJ1-1; D might be TRBD1 (6 bases). Trimming took 4 bases from V and 6 from J, leaving 18 bases between them. There are 15 residues in the CDR3. CDR1 and CDR2 from the germline V gene are SGHNT and YENEEA. CDR3 protein: CASSSRGGGLAEAFF. The CDR3 nucleotides are TGTGCCAGCAGCTCCCGGGGGGGCGGGTTGGCTGAAGCTTTCTTT. Full variable domain (remainder filled in from reference TRBV11-3 and TRBJ1-1): EAGVVQSPRYKIIEKKQPVAFWCNPISGHNTLYWYLQNLGQGPELLIRYENEEAVDDSQLPKDRFSAERLKGVDSTLKIQPAELGDSAVYLCASSSRGGGLAEAFFGQGTRLTVV.

This clone was picked up a small number of times. The rearrangement joins TRBV4-3 to TRBJ2-5, with D perhaps TRBD2 (5 bases). The CDR3 contains 16 residues. CDR1 is LGHNA and CDR2 is YSLEER in the germline V gene. V was cut by 4 bases and J by 2 bases, with 17 bases left in between. CDR3 bases: TGCGCCAGCAGCCCTAGCCGGGTGGGGAAGCAAGAGACCCAGTACTTC. Protein sequence: CASSPSRVGKQETQYF.

Remarks on this clone: Within the sample, other DNA sequences also encode this same CDR3. The genes are TRBV19 and TRBJ2-5; no clear D. V lost 1 base and J lost 2, with 8 bases in between. The CDR3 consists of 14 residues. Germline V gives CDR1 LNHDA, CDR2 SQIVND (reference sequence). The CDR3 DNA reads as TGTGCCAGTAGTATAGGCGGTGGGCAAGAGACCCAGTACTTC. Its protein product is CASSIGGGQETQYF. The full variable domain, with the rest looked up from reference TRBV19 and TRBJ2-5, is DGGITQSPKYLFRKEGQNVTLSCEQNLNHDAMYWYRQDPGQGLRLIYYSQIVNDFQKGDIAEGYSVSREKKESFPLTVTSAQKNPTAFYLCASSIGGGQETQYFGPGTRLLVL.

The chain joins TRBV19 to TRBJ1-6; 8 bases match TRBD1. The ends lost 7 bases at V and 9 bases at J; junction bases unmatched: 8. This CDR3 comprises 14 residues. Germline V gene sequence: CDR1 LNHDA, CDR2 SQIVND (reference sequence). The CDR3 loop reads CASTLDRVSSPLHF. The DNA of the CDR3 is TGTGCCAGTACCTTGGACAGGGTCTCTTCACCCCTCCACTTT.

This chain joins TRBV7-8 and TRBJ1-1; D might be TRBD1 (5 bases). The CDR3 runs 15 residues. CDR1 is SGHVS, CDR2 FQNEAQ, per germline. Trimming left V 6 bases short and J 3 bases short, with 17 bases between. The CDR3 nucleotides are TGTGCCAGCAGGGAACAGGCTATTCAGGACACTGAAGCTTTCTTT. Amino acids: CASREQAIQDTEAFF.

The V call is TRBV5-4, the J call TRBJ1-1, with D possibly TRBD1 on 6 matching bases. The V gene lost 0 bases and the J gene lost 11 bases, with 11 bases spanning the gap. The germline V gene has CDR1 SGHNT and CDR2 YYREEE (reference sequence). The length of the CDR3 is 12 residues. CDR3 amino acids: CASSLGPGDAFF. CDR3 nucleotide sequence: TGTGCCAGCAGCTTGGGGCCAGGGGATGCTTTCTTT. Full variable domain (remainder filled in from reference TRBV5-4 and TRBJ1-1): ETGVTQSPTHLIKTRGQQVTLRCSSQSGHNTVSWYQQALGQGPQFIFQYYREEENGRGNFPPRFSGLQFPNYSSELNVNALELDDSALYLCASSLGPGDAFFGQGTRLTVV.

This clone was detected once. The chain employs TRBV7-2 and TRBJ2-3; TRBD2 aligns across 11 bases. Germline V gene lookup returns CDR1 SGHTA and CDR2 FQGNSA. The CDR3 loop spans 16 amino acids. V lost 5 bases and J lost 1; bases outside the gene matches: 5. In nucleotides, the CDR3 is TGTGCCAGCAGCACACTAGCGGGGGTTGGCACAGATACGCAGTATTTT. Its translation: CASSTLAGVGTDTQYF.

This clone appeared a single time. The V and J genes are TRBV2 and TRBJ2-1; no clear D gene. This CDR3 comprises 11 residues. Trimming took off 3 bases at V and 10 bases at J, with 7 bases between the two ends. Germline CDR1 reads SNHLY; CDR2 reads FYNNEI. The CDR3 region is CASSEGTEQFF. CDR3 nucleotides: TGTGCCAGCAGTGAGGGCACCGAGCAGTTCTTC.

The J gene is TRBJ1-2, the V gene TRBV27, with 7 nucleotides matching TRBD1. The CDR3 runs 16 residues. J lost 7 bases, V lost 5 bases, and 16 bases had no gene match. Germline CDR1 and CDR2: MNHEY and SMNVEV (reference sequence). Here the CDR3 DNA reads TGTGCCAGCAGTCCGACCCACAGGGGCCCCGCAGTTGGCTACACCTTC. This translates into CASSPTHRGPAVGYTF.